This T cell receptor (beta chain) was sequenced for a study of cytomegalovirus exposure and HLA in healthy donors. In germline, CDR1 is SGHTA, CDR2 FQGTGA. The V gene lost 2 bases and the J gene lost 3 bases, with 12 bases spanning the gap. The CDR3 runs to 15 residues. General study results and limits: Under in vitro conditions, three CMV-associated chains were confirmed as specific for CMV antigens.

The PCR had 60 Vbeta and 13 Jbeta primers. TCRdb's table, derived via immunoSEQ multiplex PCR, lists solely in-frame clones and lacks some. This table holds roughly 100,000 clones, about 76% found once. As concerns this clone: Its antigen is currently unknown.

The sample was PBMCs. This receptor was obtained from a woman aged 40-49 years in good health and CMV-seronegative. The chain combines TRBV7-3 with TRBJ2-3, with D perhaps matching TRBD1 (5 bases). The CDR3 reads CASSLGGSGTDTQYF. Here the CDR3 DNA reads TGTGCCAGCAGCTTAGGTGGGTCAGGGACAGATACGCAGTATTTT. The full variable domain, with the rest looked up from reference TRBV7-3 and TRBJ2-3, is GAGVSQTPSNKVTEKGKYVELRCDPISGHTALYWYRQSLGQGPEFLIYFQGTGAADDSGLPNDRFFAVRPEGSVSTLKIQRTERGDSAVYLCASSLGGSGTDTQYFGPGTRLTVL.